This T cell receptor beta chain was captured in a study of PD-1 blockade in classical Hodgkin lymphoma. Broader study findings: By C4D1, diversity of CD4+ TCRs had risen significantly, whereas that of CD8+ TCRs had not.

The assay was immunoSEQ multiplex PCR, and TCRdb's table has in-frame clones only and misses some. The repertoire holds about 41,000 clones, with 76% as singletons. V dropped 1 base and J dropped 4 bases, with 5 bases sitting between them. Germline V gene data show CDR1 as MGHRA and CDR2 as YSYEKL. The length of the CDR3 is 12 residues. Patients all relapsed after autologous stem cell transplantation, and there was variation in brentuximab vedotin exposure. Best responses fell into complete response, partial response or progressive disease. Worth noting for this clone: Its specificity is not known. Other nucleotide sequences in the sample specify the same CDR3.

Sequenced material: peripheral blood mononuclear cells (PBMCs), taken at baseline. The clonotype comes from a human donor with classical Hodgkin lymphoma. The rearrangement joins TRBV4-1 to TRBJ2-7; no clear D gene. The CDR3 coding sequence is TGCGCCAGCAGCCAAGTCGGGTACGAGCAGTACTTC. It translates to CASSQVGYEQYF.